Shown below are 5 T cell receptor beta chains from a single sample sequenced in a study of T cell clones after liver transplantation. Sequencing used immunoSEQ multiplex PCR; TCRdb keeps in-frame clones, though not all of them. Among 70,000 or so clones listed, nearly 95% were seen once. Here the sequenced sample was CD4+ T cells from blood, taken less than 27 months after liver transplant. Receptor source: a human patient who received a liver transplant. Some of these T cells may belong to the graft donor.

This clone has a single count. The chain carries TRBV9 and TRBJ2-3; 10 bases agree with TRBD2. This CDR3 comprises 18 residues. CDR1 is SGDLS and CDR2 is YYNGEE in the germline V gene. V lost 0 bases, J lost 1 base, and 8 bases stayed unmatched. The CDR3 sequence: CASSVGLLAGVGTDTQYF. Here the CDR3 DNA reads TGTGCCAGCAGCGTAGGCCTTCTAGCGGGAGTGGGCACAGATACGCAGTATTTT.

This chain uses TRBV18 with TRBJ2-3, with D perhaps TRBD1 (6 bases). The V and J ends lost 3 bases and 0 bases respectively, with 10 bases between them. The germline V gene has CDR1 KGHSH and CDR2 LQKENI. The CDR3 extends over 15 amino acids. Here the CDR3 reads CASSPDSLSTDTQYF. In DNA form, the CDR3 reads TGTGCCAGCTCACCGGACAGCCTTAGCACAGATACGCAGTATTTT. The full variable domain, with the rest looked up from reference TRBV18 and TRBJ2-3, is NAGVMQNPRHLVRRRGQEARLRCSPMKGHSHVYWYRQLPEEGLKFMVYLQKENIIDESGMPKERFSAEFPKEGPSILRIQQVVRGDSAAYFCASSPDSLSTDTQYFGPGTRLTVL.

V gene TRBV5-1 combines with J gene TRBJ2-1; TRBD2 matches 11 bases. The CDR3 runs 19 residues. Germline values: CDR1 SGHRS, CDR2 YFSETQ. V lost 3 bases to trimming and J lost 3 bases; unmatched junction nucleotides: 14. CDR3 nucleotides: TGCGCCAGCAGCTCCCGCCCACTAGCGGGAGAACATGACTACAATGAGCAGTTCTTC. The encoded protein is CASSSRPLAGEHDYNEQFF.

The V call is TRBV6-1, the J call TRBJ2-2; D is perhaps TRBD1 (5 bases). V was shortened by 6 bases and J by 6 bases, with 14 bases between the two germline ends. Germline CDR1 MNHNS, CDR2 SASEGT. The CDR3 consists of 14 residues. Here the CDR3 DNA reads TGTGCCAGCAGCGCACTACAGGCTCCCGGGGAGCTGTTTTTT. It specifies CASSALQAPGELFF.

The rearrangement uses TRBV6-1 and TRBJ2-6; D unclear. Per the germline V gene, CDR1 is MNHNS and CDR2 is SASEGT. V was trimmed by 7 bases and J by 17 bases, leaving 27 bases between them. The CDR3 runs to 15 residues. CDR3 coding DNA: TGTGCCAGCATCGAGAGTGGTGGCCTCGGCCAAGGCTTGACTTTC. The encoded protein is CASIESGGLGQGLTF.